This TCR beta chain was identified in a study of cytomegalovirus exposure and HLA in healthy donors. Overall study results and limits: The likely origin of a cluster of highly shared sequence variants was a sequencing artifact. Apart from CMV serostatus, no immune exposure information was available. Later, TCR association rates were found to vary by HLA locus, highest for DRB1 and lowest for HLA-C.

On this clone itself: Antigen specificity is unknown.

A multiplex PCR was run with 60 Vbeta primers and 13 Jbeta primers. As processed by the authors: Later work found around 85 million unique TCR beta chains, with about 10 million shared. Sequencing was performed with immunoSEQ multiplex PCR; in TCRdb, only in-frame clones are kept and a portion is missing. V and J calls and clone size follow that table, whereas D and trimming were derived from the DNA. The profile shows around 130,000 clones, roughly 84% of them singletons. Deletions cut 4 bases from V and 2 bases from J, with 24 bases between. This CDR3 has 18 amino acids. Germline lookup yields CDR1 SNHLY and CDR2 FYNNEI.

The sequenced sample consisted of PBMCs. The chain uses TRBV2 and TRBJ2-7, with a weak D call TRBD1 (6 bases). This receptor was identified in a boy aged 5-17 years in good health and CMV-seronegative. CDR3 nucleotides: TGTGCCAGCAGTGTAGAAGGCAGGGGAAAAGTGTTTACCTACGAGCAGTACTTC. It translates to CASSVEGRGKVFTYEQYF.